The clone carrying this T cell receptor beta chain was recorded only once. The data derive from a study of blood T cell repertoires in COVID-19. Authors' data handling: Estimated nucleated cell counts came from reference gene primer amplification. The assay was immunoSEQ multiplex PCR, and TCRdb's table has in-frame clones only and misses some. V and J calls plus clone size are reproduced from that table; the DNA served to infer D and trimming. In the table there are fewer than 200,000 clones, about 80% of which are singletons. With 4 bases clipped from V and 4 bases from J, the junction kept 7 bases outside the gene matches. This CDR3 spans 15 amino acids. Germline CDR1 and CDR2: KGHDR and SFDVKD. Participant-reported clinical history was the basis for cohort assignment.

This sequence was found in a woman aged 55-69 years with acute COVID-19. The sample taken for sequencing was PBMCs or T cells enriched from blood (not recorded which). The chain combines TRBV24-1 with TRBJ1-2, with TRBD1 matching over 8 bases. CDR3 DNA: TGTGCCACCAGTGACTCCGGGACAGGTGGCTATGGCTACACCTTC. Its translation: CATSDSGTGGYGYTF.